The source of this T cell receptor (beta chain) is a study of regulatory and conventional T cells in RAG deficiency. The repertoire was sequenced with immunoSEQ multiplex PCR; TCRdb's copy has only in-frame clones and lacks some. The data hold fewer than 40,000 clones, with approximately 96% observed a single time. Genomic DNA came from blood conventional CD4+ T cells gated CD25-low CD127-high. These same records also appear under a second study, on regulatory T cells. In that study: The primer mix had 52 TRBV and 13 TRBJ primers.

Sequenced input: CD25- CD4+ T cells sorted from blood. This clonotype was obtained from a human donor in good health.

The CDR3 reads CASSLPGSTDTQYF. Written as DNA, the CDR3 is TGCGCCAGCAGCTTGCCCGGGAGCACAGATACGCAGTATTTT. The J gene is TRBJ2-3, the V gene TRBV5-1; D is unresolved. The CDR3 loop spans 14 amino acids. V shed 1 base and J shed 0 bases, with 6 bases lying between them. CDR1 is SGHRS and CDR2 is YFSETQ in the germline V gene.